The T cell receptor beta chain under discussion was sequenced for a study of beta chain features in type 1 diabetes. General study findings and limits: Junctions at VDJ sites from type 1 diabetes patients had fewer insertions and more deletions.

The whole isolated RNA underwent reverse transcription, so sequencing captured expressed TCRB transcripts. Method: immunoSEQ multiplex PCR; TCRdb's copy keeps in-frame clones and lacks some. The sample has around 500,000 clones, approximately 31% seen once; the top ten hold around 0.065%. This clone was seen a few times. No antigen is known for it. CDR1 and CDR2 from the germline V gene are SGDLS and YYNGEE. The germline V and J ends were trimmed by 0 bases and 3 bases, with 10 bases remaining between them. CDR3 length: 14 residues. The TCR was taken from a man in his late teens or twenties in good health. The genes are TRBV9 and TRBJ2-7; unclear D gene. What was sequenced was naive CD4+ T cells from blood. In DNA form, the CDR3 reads TGTGCCAGCAGCGTAGAACAGCCAAGCTACGAGCAGTACTTC. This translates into CASSVEQPSYEQYF.